These 9 T cell receptor beta chains came from one sample sequenced in a study of cytomegalovirus exposure and HLA in healthy donors (TCRdb year 2017). Receptor amplification or capture employed the immunoSEQ multiplex PCR assay. A mixture of 60 forward primers for TCR Vbeta segments and 13 reverse primers for TCR Jbeta segments was used in the multiplex PCR. Imported from immuneACCESS, the table was reduced by TCRdb to in-frame sequences with V and J called. These copies leave out some clones; in studies compared against another copy, an unresolved V gene accounts for under half, and the cause of the remainder is not known. The sample profile shows 150,000 to 200,000 clones; over 75% of them were found once. About an eighth of the sample is in the top ten clones. Sequencing input: PBMCs. These receptors all stem from a man aged 50 or older in good health and CMV-seropositive.

The chain carries TRBV2 and TRBJ1-6; D is possibly TRBD1 (6 bases). V was shortened by 6 bases and J by 7 bases, with 10 bases between the two germline ends. Per the germline V gene, CDR1 is SNHLY and CDR2 is FYNNEI. The CDR3 has 13 residues. CDR3 region: CASRDRSNSPLHF. In DNA form, the CDR3 reads TGTGCCAGCAGGGACAGATCCAATTCACCCCTCCACTTT.

The rearrangement links TRBV6-1 to TRBJ2-3, with 7 nucleotides matching TRBD1. The germline V gene has CDR1 MNHNS and CDR2 SASEGT. There are 14 residues in the CDR3. The V segment lost 7 bases and the J segment 2 bases; nucleotides outside the gene matches: 6. The CDR3: CASNRQGPTDTQYF. CDR3 coding DNA: TGTGCCAGCAATCGACAGGGACCCACAGATACGCAGTATTTT.

This rearrangement joins TRBV6-6 to TRBJ1-1; tentatively, D is TRBD1 (5 bases). Trimming shortened V by 6 bases and J by 3 bases, and 14 bases separated the two germline ends. Germline assignment: CDR1 MNHNY and CDR2 SVGAGI (reference sequence). This CDR3 has 14 residues. CDR3 sequence: CASSNRQGDTEAFF. In nucleotides, the CDR3 is TGTGCCAGCAGCAATCGCCAGGGTGACACTGAAGCTTTCTTT.

The chain carries TRBV5-1 and TRBJ2-2, with 14 bases matching TRBD2. The trim removed 3 bases at V and 2 bases at J, leaving 12 bases unmatched. CDR3 length equals 20 residues. CDR1 SGHRS and CDR2 YFSETQ come from the germline V gene. In nucleotides, the CDR3 is TGCGCCAGCAGCTCCCGTCCCGGGACTAGCGGGGGACCTAACACCGGGGAGCTGTTTTTT. Translation gives CASSSRPGTSGGPNTGELFF.

This clone was counted once. The CDR3 reads CASSQGQGSSYEQYF. In nucleotides, the CDR3 is TGTGCCAGCAGCCAGGGACAGGGGAGCTCCTACGAGCAGTACTTC. The chain couples TRBV7-2 to TRBJ2-7; 10 bases match TRBD1. Germline lookup yields CDR1 SGHTA and CDR2 FQGNSA. Trimming at V came to 5 bases and at J to 0 bases, leaving 4 bases not matched to a gene. The CDR3 has 15 amino acids. Full variable domain (rest looked up from reference TRBV7-2 and TRBJ2-7): GAGVSQSPSNKVTEKGKDVELRCDPISGHTALYWYRQSLGQGLEFLIYFQGNSAPDKSGLPSDRFSAERTGGSVSTLTIQRTQQEDSAVYLCASSQGQGSSYEQYFGPGTRLTVT.

The chain links TRBV9 to TRBJ2-7; TRBD2 aligns across 8 bases. Germline V gene lookup returns CDR1 SGDLS and CDR2 YYNGEE. The V segment lost 0 bases and the J segment 9 bases; nucleotides outside the gene matches: 11. The CDR3 is made up of 15 amino acids. The CDR3 sequence is CASSVGLAGGEGQYF. The CDR3 nucleotides are TGTGCCAGCAGCGTAGGGTTGGCGGGGGGCGAGGGGCAGTACTTC.

The rearrangement uses TRBV4-1 and TRBJ2-5, with 9 bases lining up with TRBD1. Germline CDR1 is MGHRA and CDR2 is YSYEKL. Losses at the gene ends were 4 bases for V and 3 bases for J; bases not matched to a gene: 3. This CDR3 spans 14 amino acids. This CDR3 reads CASSPGDREETQYF. As DNA, the CDR3 is TGCGCCAGCAGCCCCGGGGACAGGGAAGAGACCCAGTACTTC.

The chain links TRBV7-8 to TRBJ1-2; 8 bases match TRBD1. J was trimmed by 4 bases and V by 4 bases; bases with no gene match: 8. The CDR3 length is 15 residues. CDR1 is SGHVS and CDR2 is FQNEAQ in the germline V gene. This CDR3 is CASSSGQGKVYGYTF. The CDR3 DNA sequence: TGTGCCAGCAGCTCCGGACAGGGAAAGGTCTATGGCTACACCTTC.

The rearrangement links TRBV12-5 to TRBJ2-5; 9 bases line up with TRBD1. CDR1 LGHNT and CDR2 FRNRAP come from the germline V gene. The CDR3 has 15 amino acids. V shed 6 bases and J 2 bases; nucleotides not matched to a gene: 7. The CDR3 spells CASGSGQGPQETQYF. Here the CDR3 DNA reads TGTGCTAGTGGATCGGGACAGGGTCCTCAAGAGACCCAGTACTTC.